The present T cell receptor (beta chain) was sequenced within a study of OX40 agonist ivuxolimab in advanced cancers. In the study overall: Cancers in dose escalation were hepatocellular, melanoma, renal cell and head and neck.

TCRdb keeps only in-frame clones here, not all; method: immunoSEQ multiplex PCR. The sample gives around 100,000 clones, roughly 93% of which show up once; about 0.27% is in the top ten. The CDR3 extends over 12 amino acids. In germline, CDR1 is MNHEY, CDR2 SMNVEV (reference sequence). Trimming took off 6 bases at V and 7 bases at J, with 7 bases between the two ends. The clonotype comes from an adult with an advanced solid tumor such as melanoma, head and neck, liver or kidney cancer. The gene calls are TRBV27 and TRBJ2-6; unclear D gene. The sample in question was CD4+ or CD8+ T cells sorted from blood, obtained in a trial of the OX40 agonist ivuxolimab. The CDR3 is CASSLAANVLTF. The CDR3 DNA reads as TGTGCCAGCAGCCTGGCCGCCAACGTCCTGACTTTC.